These 5 T cell receptor beta chains share one sample of origin, sequenced in a study of shared clonotypes between healthy human individuals. Some clones are missing from TCRdb's copy, which holds only in-frame ones; the method was immunoSEQ multiplex PCR. Of fewer than 600,000 clones listed, roughly 80% are singletons. Input material: PBMCs. Receptors were obtained from a woman in her thirties or forties in good health. Some clones in this sample may be carry-over from other donors' samples.

The CDR3 reads CASSLTVSGRQFF. The DNA for the CDR3 is TGTGCCAGCAGCTTAACAGTCTCGGGACGGCAGTTCTTC. J is TRBJ2-1 and V is TRBV7-3; D tentatively reads TRBD1 or TRBD2 (5 bases each). CDR1 and CDR2 from the germline V gene are SGHTA and FQGTGA. The CDR3 runs 13 residues. Trimming took off 0 bases at V and 12 bases at J, with 12 bases between the two ends.

This clone was observed many times. The gene calls are TRBV7-2 and TRBJ2-3; D is uncertain. This CDR3 region has 13 residues. Germline-derived CDR1 and CDR2 are SGHTA and FQGNSA. The V end lost 4 bases, the J end lost 0 bases, and 5 bases lay between the germline ends. The CDR3 coding sequence is TGTGCCAGCAGCTCGACTAGCACAGATACGCAGTATTTT. Translating gives CASSSTSTDTQYF.

The chain carries TRBV23-1 and TRBJ2-1, with 7 bases matching TRBD2. TRBV23-1 is identified as an open reading frame with a role that is uncertain. CDR3 length: 16 amino acids. V was clipped by 1 base and J by 4 bases; unmatched bases: 7. The CDR3 sequence is CASSQFAASGYNEQFF. The CDR3, as DNA: TGCGCCAGCAGTCAATTCGCGGCTAGCGGATACAATGAGCAGTTCTTC.

The V and J genes are TRBV7-9 and TRBJ2-3; 7 nucleotides align to TRBD2. Trimming removed 2 bases from V and 1 base from J; junction bases left unmatched: 15. The CDR3 is 19 residues long. Germline CDR1 and CDR2: SEHNR and FQNEAQ (reference sequence). The CDR3 DNA is TGTGCCAGCAGCTTAATGAGTCGAGGGCGGGAGCGTGGCACAGATACGCAGTATTTT. Its protein product is CASSLMSRGRERGTDTQYF.

Here the CDR3 reads CASSLLETQYF. DNA for the CDR3: TGTGCCAGCAGCTTGCTGGAGACCCAGTACTTC. The J gene is TRBJ2-5, the V gene TRBV7-8; D is ambiguous. The CDR3 has 11 amino acids. With 3 bases removed from V and 5 bases from J, the gap between germline ends came to 4 bases. Germline-derived CDR1 and CDR2 are SGHVS and FQNEAQ.